The rows below give T cell receptor beta chains drawn from one sample of a study of T cells after yellow fever vaccination. TCRdb itself ran the 5' RACE reads through MiXCR, one entry per CDR3 protein. In the table there are about 340,000 distinct CDR3 sequences, approximately 12% of which are singletons. Sequenced material: CD4+ T cells sorted from PBMCs, taken 15 days after the yellow fever booster vaccination. These receptors all come from a man younger than 35 who received the YFV17D yellow fever vaccine. Each CDR3 is given with its conserved first and last residue. The D gene is left open where the match is weak. Not every row has a clone size; where given, it reads once, few, many or a size class.

j_call: TRBJ2-5
cdr3_length: 16
v_call: TRBV4-2
d_call: NA
clone_size: NA
cdr3_aa: CASSQGDQTTTETQYF
cdr3_nt: TGTGCCAGCAGCCAAGGGGACCAGACGACGACGGAGACCCAGTACTTC

j_call: TRBJ1-2
cdr3_length: 15
v_call: TRBV5-8
d_call: TRBD1
clone_size: few
cdr3_aa: CASSRGTEPNYGYTF
cdr3_nt: TGTGCCAGCAGCCGGGGGACAGAGCCTAACTATGGCTACACCTTC

j_call: TRBJ1-2
cdr3_length: 17
v_call: TRBV5-1
d_call: NA
clone_size: NA
cdr3_aa: CASSLVPSRWANYGYTF
cdr3_nt: TGCGCCAGCAGCTTGGTTCCCTCCCGATGGGCCAACTATGGCTACACCTTC

j_call: TRBJ2-2
cdr3_length: 14
v_call: TRBV15
d_call: NA
clone_size: many
cdr3_aa: CATSRGVGTGELFF
cdr3_nt: TGTGCCACCAGCAGAGGCGTTGGGACCGGGGAGCTGTTTTTT

j_call: TRBJ2-6
cdr3_length: 16
v_call: TRBV6-6
d_call: TRBD2
clone_size: few
cdr3_aa: CATGGVYRIGANVLTF
cdr3_nt: TGTGCAACCGGGGGGGTTTACCGTATCGGGGCCAACGTCCTGACTTTC

j_call: TRBJ2-4
cdr3_length: 15
v_call: TRBV11-2
d_call: TRBD2
clone_size: few
cdr3_aa: CASSSEQSGGNIQYF
cdr3_nt: TGTGCCAGCAGCTCCGAACAAAGCGGGGGAAACATTCAGTACTTC

j_call: TRBJ2-4
cdr3_length: 15
v_call: TRBV10-3
d_call: NA
clone_size: few
cdr3_aa: CAISEPGVAKNIQYF
cdr3_nt: TGTGCCATCAGTGAGCCAGGGGTAGCCAAAAACATTCAGTACTTC

j_call: TRBJ2-6
cdr3_length: 14
v_call: TRBV3-1
d_call: NA
clone_size: NA
cdr3_aa: CASSQKGGANVLTF
cdr3_nt: TGTGCCAGCAGCCAGAAGGGTGGGGCCAACGTCCTGACTTTC

j_call: TRBJ1-1
cdr3_length: 13
v_call: TRBV7-3
d_call: NA
clone_size: NA
cdr3_aa: CASSPGIHTEAFF
cdr3_nt: TGTGCCAGCAGCCCAGGGATCCACACTGAAGCTTTCTTT

j_call: TRBJ2-1
cdr3_length: 15
v_call: TRBV24-1
d_call: NA
clone_size: many
cdr3_aa: CATSDAAWSYNEQFF
cdr3_nt: TGTGCCACCAGTGATGCCGCCTGGTCCTACAATGAGCAGTTCTTC

j_call: TRBJ2-1
cdr3_length: 14
v_call: TRBV20-1
d_call: TRBD2
clone_size: many
cdr3_aa: CSARGLAEYNEQFF
cdr3_nt: TGCAGTGCTAGAGGACTAGCGGAATACAATGAGCAGTTCTTC

j_call: TRBJ1-2
cdr3_length: 18
v_call: TRBV4-1
d_call: TRBD1
clone_size: few
cdr3_aa: CASSQAPSRGLLTYGYTF
cdr3_nt: TGCGCCAGCAGCCAAGCCCCCTCCAGGGGGCTTCTTACCTATGGCTACACCTTC

j_call: TRBJ1-5
cdr3_length: 16
v_call: TRBV28
d_call: NA
clone_size: NA
cdr3_aa: CASSFTFSGLNQPQHF
cdr3_nt: TGTGCCAGCAGTTTTACTTTTTCGGGGCTAAATCAGCCCCAGCATTTT

j_call: TRBJ1-3
cdr3_length: 18
v_call: TRBV18
d_call: TRBD1
clone_size: few
cdr3_aa: CASSPGQGASPLGNTIYF
cdr3_nt: TGTGCCAGCTCACCGGGGCAGGGGGCGAGCCCCTTGGGAAACACCATATATTTT

j_call: TRBJ2-3
cdr3_length: 14
v_call: TRBV3-1
d_call: TRBD2
clone_size: many
cdr3_aa: CASSLTASGDTQYF
cdr3_nt: TGTGCCAGCAGCCTAACGGCTAGCGGGGATACGCAGTATTTT

j_call: TRBJ2-2
cdr3_length: 18
v_call: TRBV12-3/TRBV12-4
d_call: NA
clone_size: NA
cdr3_aa: CASSPGRGSGVRTGELFF
cdr3_nt: TGTGCCAGCAGTCCGGGGAGGGGGAGCGGGGTACGAACCGGGGAGCTGTTTTTT

j_call: TRBJ1-1
cdr3_length: 14
v_call: TRBV11-2
d_call: NA
clone_size: NA
cdr3_aa: CASSLTAGDTEAFF
cdr3_nt: TGTGCCAGCAGCTTAACTGCAGGTGACACTGAAGCTTTCTTT

j_call: TRBJ2-2
cdr3_length: 14
v_call: TRBV7-9
d_call: NA
clone_size: NA
cdr3_aa: CASSLLGLAGELFF
cdr3_nt: TGTGCCAGCAGCTTACTAGGTCTTGCCGGGGAGCTGTTTTTT

j_call: TRBJ2-7
cdr3_length: 14
v_call: TRBV15
d_call: NA
clone_size: few
cdr3_aa: CATSVGGSNYEQYF
cdr3_nt: TGTGCCACCAGCGTAGGCGGGTCAAACTACGAGCAGTACTTC

j_call: TRBJ1-1
cdr3_length: 14
v_call: TRBV20-1
d_call: NA
clone_size: few
cdr3_aa: CSAPPKGRGTEAFF
cdr3_nt: TGCAGTGCTCCCCCCAAGGGTAGGGGGACTGAAGCTTTCTTT

j_call: TRBJ1-6
cdr3_length: 15
v_call: TRBV7-3
d_call: TRBD1
clone_size: NA
cdr3_aa: CASSWTGGGNSPLHF
cdr3_nt: TGTGCCAGCAGCTGGACAGGGGGCGGGAATTCACCCCTCCACTTT

j_call: TRBJ1-3
cdr3_length: 15
v_call: TRBV7-2
d_call: NA
clone_size: few
cdr3_aa: CASSLVWLSGNTIYF
cdr3_nt: TGTGCCAGCAGCTTAGTCTGGCTCTCTGGAAACACCATATATTTT

j_call: TRBJ2-5
cdr3_length: 13
v_call: TRBV7-2
d_call: NA
clone_size: few
cdr3_aa: CASSLPGYKTQYF
cdr3_nt: TGTGCCAGCAGCTTACCTGGGTATAAGACCCAGTACTTC

j_call: TRBJ2-3
cdr3_length: 13
v_call: TRBV11-2
d_call: NA
clone_size: once
cdr3_aa: CASGPRVSDTQYF
cdr3_nt: TGTGCCAGCGGTCCCAGGGTCTCAGATACGCAGTATTTT